This T cell receptor (beta chain) stems from a study of T cells in Graves' hyperthyroidism and ophthalmopathy. RNA transcripts yielded amplified TCR beta CDR3 regions. First-round RT-PCR targeting the TCR CDR3 was performed with the HTBI primer set. TCRdb passed the multiplex PCR reads through MiXCR, listing each CDR3 protein once. Among hundreds of thousands of distinct CDR3 sequences, around 13% were seen once, and the ten largest hold approximately 10%. The CDR3 runs to 12 residues. Germline CDR1 reads SNHLY; CDR2 reads FYNNEI. The V end was cut by 1 base, the J end by 7 bases, with 5 bases between. Patients aged 18 to 65 with hyperthyroidism were newly diagnosed, with duration under 2 months. Uncontrolled infection, other autoimmune disease, pregnancy and lactation each barred patients from inclusion. Diagnoses rested on clinical symptoms, serum thyroxine and TRAb, thyroid ultrasound and orbital computed tomography.

This clonotype occurred many times. The sequenced material came from blood. The clonotype comes from a woman aged 18-29 years with Graves' hyperthyroidism. This rearrangement joins TRBV2 to TRBJ2-1; no clear D gene. The CDR3 bases are TGTGCCAGCAGTGAAGTAGGAAATGAGCAGTTCTTC. Its protein is CASSEVGNEQFF.